In this sample, the clone carrying this TCR beta chain turned up a few times. This entry is derived from a study of blood T cells in healthy people across ages. Germline values: CDR1 SGHAT, CDR2 FQNNGV. This CDR3 comprises 18 residues. V gave up 5 bases and J gave up 3 bases; unmatched junction bases: 15. A second about 7 to 12 cycle PCR used barcoded and J-beta primers. Each CDR3 protein gets one entry after TCRdb re-called the 5' RACE reads with MiXCR. Among over a million distinct CDR3 sequences, about 45% were seen once, and the ten largest hold about 4%. They isolated at least 6.5 million PBMCs from each sample.

The chain carries TRBV11-2 and TRBJ2-7; 11 bases align to TRBD2. This TCR derives from a woman in her late teens or twenties in good health. Specimen: blood. The CDR3 protein is CASSTLGGSSGRSYEQYF. CDR3 DNA: TGTGCCAGCAGCACGCTCGGTGGGTCTAGCGGGAGGAGCTACGAGCAGTACTTC.